The sequence of this T cell receptor beta chain was determined in a study of T-cell memory formation after mild COVID-19. General study results and limits: Pre-infection memory showed some responding clones, and this suggested that cross-reactive memory joined. Contracting CD4+ clones lay largely in CM and EM, with CD8+ ones residing in EMRA.

From the 5' RACE reads, TCRdb called clonotypes with MiXCR, one entry per CDR3 protein. This table holds approximately 580,000 distinct CDR3 sequences, around 21% found once. In its sample, this clonotype was seen many times. Its antigen is as yet unknown. Trimming left V 3 bases short and J 5 bases short, with 11 bases between. The CDR3 has 14 amino acids. The germline V gene has CDR1 KGHSH and CDR2 LQKENI. Sequenced sample: PBMCs or a T cell subset sorted from them (not recorded which). The TCR was taken from an adult woman who had mild COVID-19 (a few samples of this study predate the infection). Cell type and time point are not known. The rearrangement uses TRBV18 and TRBJ1-5; D not resolved. In DNA form, the CDR3 reads TGTGCCAGCTCACCCGCGCCGATGGATCAGCCCCAGCATTTT. Residues: CASSPAPMDQPQHF.